Listed below are T cell receptor beta chains from one sample, sequenced in a study of neurological immune-mediated disorders. TCRdb reanalysed the 5' RACE reads using MiXCR and keeps one entry per CDR3 protein. The profile shows approximately 37,000 distinct CDR3 sequences, 3% to 4.5% of them singletons. Input material: PBMCs. The receptor source for this set is a man aged 25-45 years with multiple sclerosis. Each CDR3 is given with its conserved first and last residue. The order of the fields is D gene, V gene, J gene, clone size, CDR3 protein, CDR3 DNA. A D gene is named only where the DNA matches it firmly. A row's size may be missing; if present it is once, few, many or a size class.

TRBD1,TRBV12-3/TRBV12-4,TRBJ1-5,many,CASSLSGQNPRRRGQPQHF,TGTGCCAGCAGTTTATCGGGACAGAACCCACGTAGAAGAGGTCAGCCCCAGCATTTT
-,TRBV5-1,TRBJ1-3,many,CASSLAAGVGNTIYF,TGCGCCAGCAGCTTGGCCGCGGGAGTTGGAAACACCATATATTTT
-,TRBV20-1,TRBJ1-1,-,CSAQQVEAFF,TGCAGTGCCCAGCAGGTTGAAGCTTTCTTT
-,TRBV20-1,TRBJ1-2,-,CSARVPGSNYGYTF,TGCAGTGCTAGAGTCCCAGGGTCTAACTATGGCTACACCTTC
-,TRBV20-1,TRBJ2-4,-,CSAPLLVLGDIQYF,TGCAGTGCTCCACTATTGGTCCTGGGAGACATTCAGTACTTC
TRBD2,TRBV20-1,TRBJ2-5,many,CSASDSGLAIETQYF,TGCAGTGCTAGCGATTCGGGACTAGCTATTGAGACCCAGTACTTC
-,TRBV20-1,TRBJ2-1,many,CSARDTYNEQFF,TGCAGTGCTAGAGACACCTACAATGAGCAGTTCTTC
-,TRBV9,TRBJ2-5,many,CASSVGQKQETQYF,TGTGCCAGCAGCGTAGGACAGAAGCAAGAGACCCAGTACTTC
-,TRBV10-3,TRBJ1-1,-,CAISENMGRTEAFF,TGTGCCATCAGTGAAAATATGGGGAGGACTGAAGCTTTCTTT
-,TRBV24-1,TRBJ1-5,-,CATQEGTSNQPQNF,TGTGCCACCCAAGAGGGGACTAGCAATCAGCCCCAGAATTTT
TRBD1,TRBV12-3/TRBV12-4,TRBJ2-7,many,CASSWDRGDEQYF,TGTGCCAGCAGCTGGGACAGGGGGGACGAGCAGTACTTC
TRBD1,TRBV20-1,TRBJ2-3,many,CSATRDSTTDTQYF,TGCAGTGCAACCCGGGACAGCACAACAGATACGCAGTATTTT
TRBD1,TRBV5-1,TRBJ1-3,many,CASSLAGTGSRTIYF,TGCGCCAGCAGCTTGGCCGGGACAGGGTCGAGGACCATATATTTT
TRBD2,TRBV20-1,TRBJ2-1,few,CSARTSGHNEQFF,TGCAGTGCTAGGACTAGCGGACACAATGAGCAGTTCTTC
-,TRBV6-1,TRBJ1-5,many,CASRETANQPQHF,TGTGCCAGCAGAGAGACAGCTAATCAGCCCCAGCATTTT
-,TRBV5-6,TRBJ1-2,many,CASSFSPDSYGYTF,TGTGCCAGCAGCTTTTCTCCAGACAGCTATGGCTACACCTTC
TRBD1,TRBV20-1,TRBJ2-1,many,CSASTDRGYEQFF,TGCAGTGCTAGTACAGACAGGGGCTATGAGCAGTTCTTC
-,TRBV30,TRBJ1-2,many,CARSSSGLSYTF,TGTGCCCGATCCTCCTCGGGCCTCTCCTACACCTTC
TRBD1,TRBV5-1,TRBJ1-4,-,CASSARTGGTNEKLFF,TGCGCCAGCAGCGCAAGGACAGGGGGGACTAATGAAAAACTGTTTTTT
TRBD2,TRBV6-5,TRBJ2-5,-,CASSATSGEETQYF,TGTGCCAGCAGCGCGACTAGCGGGGAAGAGACCCAGTACTTC
TRBD2,TRBV5-6,TRBJ2-5,many,CASSLRREGETQYF,TGTGCCAGCAGCTTGCGACGGGAGGGGGAGACCCAGTACTTC
-,TRBV12-3/TRBV12-4,TRBJ2-2,medium-sized,CATQFQSNTGELFF,TGTGCCACCCAGTTCCAGTCGAACACCGGGGAGCTGTTTTTT
-,TRBV20-1,TRBJ1-2,-,CSATRTGNYGYTF,TGCAGTGCTACCCGGACGGGGAACTATGGCTACACCTTC
TRBD1,TRBV20-1,TRBJ2-3,-,CSAGGQGRTDTQYF,TGCAGTGCTGGTGGACAGGGGCGCACAGATACGCAGTATTTT
-,TRBV20-1,TRBJ2-7,medium-sized,CSARVTGREQYF,TGCAGTGCTAGAGTCACAGGGAGGGAGCAGTACTTC